Below are 18 T cell receptor beta chains sequenced from a single sample in a study of cytomegalovirus exposure and HLA in healthy donors. The PCR employed 60 Vbeta primers together with 13 Jbeta primers. Clones were read by immunoSEQ multiplex PCR, and TCRdb kept only the in-frame ones, dropping some. The sample shows about 160,000 clones, around 80% of them seen only once. Input material: PBMCs. The receptor source for this set is a young man in good health and CMV-seronegative.

The chain has TRBV6-1 and TRBJ1-6, with D uncertain. From germline, CDR1 is MNHNS and CDR2 SASEGT. The CDR3 runs 16 residues. The germline V and J ends were trimmed by 4 bases and 0 bases, with 10 bases remaining between them. The CDR3 is CASSGVGSSYNSPLHF. CDR3 DNA: TGTGCCAGCAGTGGGGTGGGGAGCTCCTATAATTCACCCCTCCACTTT.

The chain links TRBV6-4 to TRBJ1-1; possible D gene TRBD1, 6 bases. Germline V gene lookup returns CDR1 MRHNA and CDR2 SNTAGT. V lost 6 bases to trimming and J lost 6 bases, with 14 bases between them. This CDR3 contains 13 residues. The CDR3 nucleotides read TGTGCCAGCAGGGACCAGGGGAGGGCTGAAGCTTTCTTT. Translation gives CASRDQGRAEAFF.

This clone appeared a single time. Germline is not matched at one junction end, which may reflect a read error. V is TRBV2 and J is TRBJ2-7, with 9 bases lining up with TRBD2. The CDR3 has 12 amino acids. Germline values: CDR1 SNHLY, CDR2 FYNNEI. CDR3 coding DNA: TGTGCCAGCTCGAACCTAGCGGGATGGACGCACTTC. This translates into CASSNLAGWTHF.

V is TRBV30 and J is TRBJ1-3; D is possibly TRBD1 (6 bases). The length of the CDR3 is 19 residues. V lost 2 bases and J lost 0, with 23 bases in between. CDR1 is GTSNPN and CDR2 is SVGIG in the germline V gene (reference sequence). As DNA, the CDR3 is TGTGCCTGGAGTTTCCCAACAGGGTTTTCGTGGCCCTCTGGAAACACCATATATTTT. This gives the protein CAWSFPTGFSWPSGNTIYF.

The chain carries TRBV30 and TRBJ1-1, with D hard to call. This CDR3 contains 13 residues. CDR1 GTSNPN and CDR2 SVGIG come from the germline V gene (reference sequence). Deletions cut 3 bases from V and 1 base from J, with 9 bases between. The CDR3 protein is CAWRPLSNTEAFF. CDR3 nucleotide sequence: TGTGCCTGGAGGCCGCTATCGAACACTGAAGCTTTCTTT.

The rearrangement joins TRBV6-5 to TRBJ1-5; D call uncertain. CDR1 and CDR2 from the germline V gene are MNHEY and SVGAGI. V lost 3 bases to trimming and J lost 7 bases, with 10 bases between them. The CDR3 loop spans 13 amino acids. The CDR3 is CASSYREGQPQHF. The CDR3 DNA is TGTGCCAGCAGTTATCGGGAGGGACAGCCCCAGCATTTT.

The rearrangement links TRBV27 to TRBJ2-5; no clear D gene. Trimming removed 3 bases at V and 4 bases at J, with 9 bases between. Looked up from germline, CDR1 is MNHEY and CDR2 is SMNVEV (reference sequence). The CDR3 consists of 13 residues. In DNA, the CDR3 is TGTGCCAGCAGTTTTAGGCGAGGAGAGACCCAGTACTTC. Its translation is CASSFRRGETQYF.

The chain combines TRBV7-3 with TRBJ1-1; TRBD1 agrees at 8 bases. V was clipped by 6 bases and J by 5 bases; unmatched bases: 5. The CDR3 consists of 13 residues. Germline CDR1 SGHTA, CDR2 FQGTGA. Here the CDR3 reads CASSNRGGTEAFF. The CDR3 nucleotides are TGTGCCAGCAGTAACAGGGGGGGGACTGAAGCTTTCTTT.

This sequence joins TRBV6-6 and TRBJ1-1; 7 nucleotides match TRBD1. The ends lost 5 bases at V and 1 base at J; junction bases unmatched: 7. This CDR3 region has 15 residues. From germline, CDR1 is MNHNY and CDR2 SVGAGI (reference sequence). The CDR3 loop is CASSGYRGPNTEAFF. CDR3 sequence (DNA): TGTGCCAGCAGTGGGTACAGGGGTCCGAACACTGAAGCTTTCTTT.

V usage is TRBV19 and J usage is TRBJ2-1; 8 bases match TRBD1. Germline V gene sequence: CDR1 LNHDA, CDR2 SQIVND (reference sequence). The CDR3 contains 14 residues. Germline trimming cut 6 bases from V and 7 bases from J; bases unmatched to any gene: 8. In DNA form, the CDR3 reads TGTGCCAGTAGGCCCCCGCAGGGGGCGAATGAGCAGTTCTTC. It codes for CASRPPQGANEQFF.

The chain couples TRBV5-6 to TRBJ2-7; TRBD1 might be the D (6 bases). The germline CDR1 and CDR2 sequences are SGHDT and YYEEEE. Trimming cost V 1 base and J 3 bases, with 17 bases left between them. The CDR3 totals 16 residues. CDR3 DNA: TGTGCCAGCAGCTTGCAGGGGCACGCGAGTGGCTACGAGCAGTACTTC. It codes for CASSLQGHASGYEQYF.

In this sample, this clone turned up a few times. The genes are TRBV28 and TRBJ2-1; D perhaps matches TRBD1 (6 bases). The germline gives CDR1 MDHEN, CDR2 SYDVKM. The CDR3 is 13 amino acids. V was shortened by 2 bases and J by 10 bases, with 12 bases between the two germline ends. CDR3 in DNA: TGTGCCAGCAGTTTAATCAGGGGTGGCGAGCAGTTCTTC. Translation gives CASSLIRGGEQFF.

The chain is built from TRBV7-9 and TRBJ1-5; D remains unclear. V lost 1 base and J lost 5, with 6 bases in between. Germline CDR1 SEHNR, CDR2 FQNEAQ (reference sequence). The CDR3 sequence is 13 residues long. The CDR3 nucleotides read TGTGCCAGCAGCTTAGAACAGTATCAGCCCCAGCATTTT. As protein: CASSLEQYQPQHF.

The chain uses TRBV19 and TRBJ2-2, with D uncertain. Germline loops: CDR1 LNHDA, CDR2 SQIVND (reference sequence). V was shortened by 6 bases and J by 1 base, with 12 bases between the two germline ends. CDR3 length equals 15 residues. CDR3 loop: CASSARQLNTGELFF. The CDR3 DNA sequence: TGTGCCAGTAGCGCGAGGCAATTGAACACCGGGGAGCTGTTTTTT.

The J gene is TRBJ2-1, the V gene TRBV28, with TRBD2 matching over 11 bases. V shed 7 bases, J shed 2 bases, and the junction held 7 bases outside the gene matches. Germline values: CDR1 MDHEN, CDR2 SYDVKM. The CDR3 length is 16 residues. CDR3 amino acids: CASTVAGGGAYNEQFF. The DNA of the CDR3 is TGTGCCAGCACCGTAGCGGGAGGGGGGGCCTACAATGAGCAGTTCTTC. The full variable domain, with the rest looked up from reference TRBV28 and TRBJ2-1, is DVKVTQSSRYLVKRTGEKVFLECVQDMDHENMFWYRQDPGLGLRLIYFSYDVKMKEKGDIPEGYSVSREKKERFSLILESASTNQTSMYLCASTVAGGGAYNEQFFGPGTRLTVL.

The chain joins TRBV2 to TRBJ2-5; perhaps TRBD2 as D (5 bases). The J call may be wrong; the DNA end is better matched by TRBJ2-7. The CDR3 is 12 residues long. The germline gives CDR1 SNHLY, CDR2 FYNNEI. The CDR3 coding sequence is TGTGCCAGCAAGGAGGTGGGTAGCGAGCAGTACTTC. Translation gives CASKEVGSEQYF.

The chain recombines TRBV7-9 with TRBJ1-1, with 7 bases fitting TRBD1. V dropped 5 bases and J dropped 4; count of bases not matched to a gene: 10. Germline CDR1 and CDR2: SEHNR and FQNEAQ (reference sequence). The CDR3 runs 15 residues. The CDR3 sequence is CASSPISPGGTEAFF. CDR3 nucleotides: TGTGCCAGCAGCCCCATTTCACCAGGGGGCACTGAAGCTTTCTTT.

The DNA of the CDR3 is TGCAGCGTCATGCCGACAGGGAGTGGGTACGAGCAGTACTTC. Translated: CSVMPTGSGYEQYF. This chain connects TRBV29-1 to TRBJ2-7, with TRBD1 matching 7 bases. This CDR3 is 14 amino acids long. Germline V lookup: CDR1 SQVTM, CDR2 ANQGSEA. The V gene end was trimmed by 6 bases and the J gene end by 4 bases; junction bases not matched to a gene: 12.